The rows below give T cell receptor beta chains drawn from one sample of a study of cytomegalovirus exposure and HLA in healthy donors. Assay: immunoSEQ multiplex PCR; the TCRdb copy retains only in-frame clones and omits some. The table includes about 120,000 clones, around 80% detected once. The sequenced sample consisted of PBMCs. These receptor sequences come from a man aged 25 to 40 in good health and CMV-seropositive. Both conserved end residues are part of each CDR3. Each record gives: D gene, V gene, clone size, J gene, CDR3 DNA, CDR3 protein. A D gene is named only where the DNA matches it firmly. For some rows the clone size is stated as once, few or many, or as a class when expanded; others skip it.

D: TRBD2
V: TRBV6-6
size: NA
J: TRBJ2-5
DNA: TGTGCCAGCATTCCGGGACTAGCGGGGCGAGAGACCCAGTACTTC
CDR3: CASIPGLAGRETQYF

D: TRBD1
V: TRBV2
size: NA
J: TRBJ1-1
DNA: TGTGCCAGCAGCCAAACCGGGACAGGGGGACCTTTCTTT
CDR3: CASSQTGTGGPFF

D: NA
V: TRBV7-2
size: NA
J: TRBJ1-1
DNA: TGTGCCAGCGGTGGGCAGCCGAACACTGAAGCTTTCTTT
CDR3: CASGGQPNTEAFF

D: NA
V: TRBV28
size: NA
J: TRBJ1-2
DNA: TGTGCCAGCAGCCCGCCGGCAGGGGTTGGCTACACCTTC
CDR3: CASSPPAGVGYTF

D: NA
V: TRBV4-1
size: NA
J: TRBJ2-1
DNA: TGCGCCAGCAGCCAACAGGAAAATGAGCAGTTCTTC
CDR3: CASSQQENEQFF

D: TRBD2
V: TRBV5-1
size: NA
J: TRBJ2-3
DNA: TGCGCCAGCAACATAGCGGGAGGTCCCACAGATACGCAGTATTTT
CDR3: CASNIAGGPTDTQYF

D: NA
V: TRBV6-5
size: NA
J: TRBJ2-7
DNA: TGTGCCAGCAGTTACAGCAGGGTCTCCTACGAGCAGTACTTC
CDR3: CASSYSRVSYEQYF

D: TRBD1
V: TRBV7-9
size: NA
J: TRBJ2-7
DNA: TGTGCCAGCAGCTTCTACAGGGGCCACGAGCAGTACTTC
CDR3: CASSFYRGHEQYF

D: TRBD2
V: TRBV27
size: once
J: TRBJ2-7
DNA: TGTGCCAGCAGTTTAAAGGGACTAGGGACGTACGAGCAGTACTTC
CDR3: CASSLKGLGTYEQYF

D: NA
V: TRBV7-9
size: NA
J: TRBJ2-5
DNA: TGTGCCAGCACGATATCGGACAGACAAGAGACCCAGTACTTC
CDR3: CASTISDRQETQYF

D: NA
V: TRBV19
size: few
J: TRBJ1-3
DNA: TGTGCCAGTAGTATGTTAGTCTCTGGAAACACCATATATTTT
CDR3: CASSMLVSGNTIYF

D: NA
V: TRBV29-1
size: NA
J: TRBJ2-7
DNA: TGCAGCGTTGATCCCGGCAGAGGCTACGAGCAGTACTTC
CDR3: CSVDPGRGYEQYF

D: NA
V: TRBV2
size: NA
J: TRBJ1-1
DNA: TGTGCCAGCAGTGTAACGATTAACACCGAAGCTTTCTTT
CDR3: CASSVTINTEAFF